These T cell receptor beta chains were read from a single sample in a study of blood T cell repertoires in COVID-19. Measured with immunoSEQ multiplex PCR; TCRdb has only the in-frame clones, and not every one. The table lists 410,000 or so clones, 86% of them singletons. Source material: peripheral blood. These receptors originate from a woman aged 30 to 39 with active or convalescent COVID-19. Both conserved end residues are part of each CDR3. A D gene is named only where the DNA matches it firmly. Some rows have no size entry. The others give once, few or many, or a class for an expanded clone.

V	J	size	length	D	CDR3	DNA
TRBV6-1	TRBJ2-1	once	17	TRBD1	CASREGTGENSYNEQFF	TGTGCCAGCAGAGAAGGGACAGGGGAAAATTCCTACAATGAGCAGTTCTTC
TRBV27	TRBJ1-4	.	16	.	CASRSVQDATNEKLFF	TGTGCCAGCAGGTCTGTCCAGGATGCAACTAATGAAAAACTGTTTTTT
TRBV10-3	TRBJ1-3	.	15	.	CAISESRLSGNTIYF	TGTGCCATCAGTGAGTCGCGCCTCTCTGGAAACACCATATATTTT
TRBV4-1	TRBJ2-3	.	16	.	CASSQDSGGNTDTQYF	TGCGCCAGCAGCCAAGATAGTGGCGGTAACACAGATACGCAGTATTTT
TRBV30	TRBJ1-5	.	15	.	CAWSQDSWEGQPQHF	TGTGCCTGGAGTCAGGACAGTTGGGAGGGTCAGCCCCAGCATTTT
TRBV19	TRBJ1-5	.	14	.	CASSTTSDNQPQHF	TGTGCCAGTAGTACAACGAGCGACAATCAGCCCCAGCATTTT
TRBV2	TRBJ1-5	.	11	.	CASSYDQPQHF	TGTGCCAGCAGCTACGATCAGCCCCAGCATTTT
TRBV5-1	TRBJ1-3	.	16	.	CASSLAGFGGSDTIYF	TGCGCCAGCAGCTTGGCAGGGTTTGGTGGTTCGGACACCATATATTTT
TRBV7-8	TRBJ1-1	.	13	TRBD1	CASRGGVNTEAFF	TGTGCCAGCAGAGGGGGCGTCAACACTGAAGCTTTCTTT
TRBV5-1	TRBJ2-2	.	15	.	CASSLGGQRTGELFF	TGCGCCAGCAGCTTGGGAGGGCAGCGTACCGGGGAGCTGTTTTTT
TRBV5-4	TRBJ1-2	.	15	TRBD1	CASSSLTGVSYGYTF	TGTGCCAGCAGCTCGCTGACAGGGGTAAGCTATGGCTACACCTTC
TRBV27	TRBJ2-7	.	14	TRBD2	CASSWLAGGYEQYF	TGTGCCAGCAGTTGGCTAGCGGGAGGTTACGAGCAGTACTTC
TRBV11-2	TRBJ1-1	.	13	.	CASSQGGGTEAFF	TGTGCCAGCAGCCAAGGGGGGGGCACTGAAGCTTTCTTT